Many counts were recorded for the clone carrying this T cell receptor beta chain. The antigen is not known. The unsorted libraries were produced from 2 million PBMCs held at -80 C. This sample was taken from a study of neurological immune-mediated disorders. Overall study results and limits: A possible signature was seen in one related-CDR3 cluster, into which phylogenetic grouping placed the repertoires of 18 of 34 multiple sclerosis patients. Private repertoires in all groups were suggested by the absence of shared CDR3 amino acid sequences among expanded clones across subjects.

The team produced cDNA through 5'RACE using 10-nucleotide random UMIs. TCRdb used MiXCR to reprocess the 5' RACE reads, holding one entry per CDR3 protein. Here the sample spans tens of thousands of distinct CDR3 sequences, 5.2% being singletons. Between the trimmed V and J ends, which lost 4 bases and 5 bases, there was a span of 14 bases. CDR1 is SGHRS and CDR2 is YFSETQ in the germline V gene. The length of the CDR3 is 14 residues. Input material: PBMCs. The receptor's source is a human donor with multiple sclerosis. The donor label of this sample is uncertain. The J gene is TRBJ2-3, the V gene TRBV5-1; D is tentatively TRBD1 or TRBD2 (5 bases each). The CDR3: CASSVEVQEDTQYF. In nucleotides, the CDR3 is TGCGCCAGCAGCGTGGAGGTACAGGAAGATACGCAGTATTTT. Drawing the rest from reference TRBV5-1 and TRBJ2-3, the complete variable domain is KAGVTQTPRYLIKTRGQQVTLSCSPISGHRSVSWYQQTPGQGLQFLFEYFSETQRNKGNFPGRFSGRQFSNSRSEMNVSTLELGDSALYLCASSVEVQEDTQYFGPGTRLTVL.